This T cell receptor beta chain originates from a study of T cell repertoires in cytomegalovirus infection. MiXCR, run by TCRdb on the reads, gives a single entry per CDR3 protein. The data hold some 940,000 distinct CDR3 sequences, with 30% to 40% observed a single time. The CDR3 totals 19 residues. With 1 base removed from V and 2 bases from J, the gap between germline ends came to 20 bases. Germline V CDR1 and CDR2: SGHVS, FNYEAQ. On this clonotype itself: Its antigen is still unknown.

V is TRBV7-6 and J is TRBJ2-2; D ambiguous. This specimen was cultured CD8+ T cells from PBMCs, taken from culture after CMV antigen stimulation. The sequence was obtained from a human donor in good health (CMV status not recorded). Some clones in this sample may be carry-over from other donors' samples. The DNA for the CDR3 is TGTGCCAGCAGCTTAGAGTTCCCGGCATGGGAACCTAACACCGGGGAGCTGTTTTTT. This gives the protein CASSLEFPAWEPNTGELFF.